A selection of T cell receptor beta chains follows, all from one sample in a study of blood T cell repertoires in COVID-19. Libraries were prepared by immunoSEQ multiplex PCR; TCRdb keeps only in-frame clonotypes and omits some of them. The repertoire holds around 30,000 clones, with approximately 87% as singletons. Input material: peripheral blood. The source of these receptors is a human donor in a cohort sampled during active COVID-19. Both conserved end residues are part of each CDR3. Each record gives: V gene, D gene, clone size, J gene, CDR3 DNA, CDR3 protein. A D gene is named only where the DNA matches it firmly. Not every row has a clone size; where given, it reads once, few, many or a size class.

V: TRBV7-2; D: TRBD1; size: .; J: TRBJ1-1; DNA: TGTGCCAGCAGCTTAGCGCTATGGGGACAGGGGAGGACTGAAGCTTTCTTT; CDR3: CASSLALWGQGRTEAFF
V: TRBV6-5; D: .; size: .; J: TRBJ1-2; DNA: TGTGCCAGCAGGACAAATCGAGGCTACACCTTC; CDR3: CASRTNRGYTF
V: TRBV27; D: TRBD1; size: .; J: TRBJ2-3; DNA: TGTGCCAGCAGTGTACAGGGGGCCACAGATACGCAGTATTTT; CDR3: CASSVQGATDTQYF
V: TRBV4-1; D: .; size: .; J: TRBJ1-1; DNA: TGCGCCAGCAGCCCTTTAGGACAGATTGAAGCTTTCTTT; CDR3: CASSPLGQIEAFF
V: TRBV29-1; D: TRBD1; size: .; J: TRBJ2-2; DNA: TGCAGCGTTGCAGGACAGGGGAACACCGGGGAGCTGTTTTTT; CDR3: CSVAGQGNTGELFF
V: TRBV5-1; D: TRBD1; size: .; J: TRBJ1-4; DNA: TGCGCCAGCAGTTTGGGACAGGGGGGCTTAGGCGAAAAACTGTTTTTT; CDR3: CASSLGQGGLGEKLFF
V: TRBV9; D: TRBD2; size: once; J: TRBJ2-7; DNA: TGTGCCAGCAGCAGGACTAGCGGGGGGTCGGGCGAGCAGTACTTC; CDR3: CASSRTSGGSGEQYF
V: TRBV4-2; D: TRBD1; size: .; J: TRBJ2-7; DNA: TGTGCCAGCAGCCAAGGGGCTCTTAGGGACAGGGGCCTTAATCCTGACGAGCAGTACTTC; CDR3: CASSQGALRDRGLNPDEQYF
V: TRBV11-3; D: .; size: .; J: TRBJ2-7; DNA: TGTGCCAGCAGCGGAGGAGGAACTCTCAACCACGAGCAGTACTTC; CDR3: CASSGGGTLNHEQYF
V: TRBV3-1/TRBV3-2; D: TRBD1; size: .; J: TRBJ1-3; DNA: TGTGCCAGCAGCCAGCCGGACAGGGTGGTAAACACCATATATTTT; CDR3: CASSQPDRVVNTIYF
V: TRBV9; D: .; size: .; J: TRBJ1-1; DNA: TGTGCCAGCAGCGTAGCGTATGGAGAGAACACTGAAGCTTTCTTT; CDR3: CASSVAYGENTEAFF
V: TRBV5-1; D: TRBD1; size: once; J: TRBJ2-7; DNA: TGCGCCAGCAGCTTGGGGGGCAGGGGGCCATACGAGCAGTACTTC; CDR3: CASSLGGRGPYEQYF
V: TRBV27; D: .; size: .; J: TRBJ2-1; DNA: TGTGCCAGCAGTTCGCCGGAGACGCACGAGGTCAATGAGCAGTTCTTC; CDR3: CASSSPETHEVNEQFF
V: TRBV7-9; D: .; size: .; J: TRBJ1-4; DNA: TGTGCCAGCAGCCACGGGGGGCAAGGGAATGAAAAACTGTTTTTT; CDR3: CASSHGGQGNEKLFF
V: TRBV4-3; D: .; size: .; J: TRBJ1-1; DNA: TGCGCCAGCAGCCAAGCTCCAGGCATCGACACTGAAGCTTTCTTT; CDR3: CASSQAPGIDTEAFF
V: TRBV9; D: .; size: .; J: TRBJ2-2; DNA: TGTGCCAGCAGCGTAGCTAGCGAAAACACCGGGGAGCTGTTTTTT; CDR3: CASSVASENTGELFF
V: TRBV5-4; D: .; size: .; J: TRBJ1-3; DNA: TGTGCCAGCAGCCCCATGACAGGTGGAAACACCATATATTTT; CDR3: CASSPMTGGNTIYF
V: TRBV28; D: TRBD2; size: .; J: TRBJ2-7; DNA: TGTGCCAGCAGTTTCCCTAGCGGGCCCGCCTACGAGCAGTACTTC; CDR3: CASSFPSGPAYEQYF
V: TRBV10-3; D: TRBD1; size: .; J: TRBJ2-3; DNA: TGTGCCATCAGTGAGTCGGGACAGGAGAGCACAGATACGCAGTATTTT; CDR3: CAISESGQESTDTQYF
V: TRBV11-2; D: .; size: .; J: TRBJ1-1; DNA: TGTGCCAGCAGCTTAGGAGCAGGGTACACTGAAGCTTTCTTT; CDR3: CASSLGAGYTEAFF
V: TRBV27; D: .; size: .; J: TRBJ2-1; DNA: TGTGCCAGCAGTTTATATATATCCTCCTACAATGAGCAGTTCTTC; CDR3: CASSLYISSYNEQFF
V: TRBV7-3; D: .; size: .; J: TRBJ2-1; DNA: TGTGCCAGCAGCACCACCTGGGGGGACAATGAGCAGTTCTTC; CDR3: CASSTTWGDNEQFF
V: TRBV11-3; D: TRBD2; size: .; J: TRBJ2-5; DNA: TGTGCCAGCAGCTTAGGTCTAGCGGGGGGGCCAGAGACCCAGTACTTC; CDR3: CASSLGLAGGPETQYF
V: TRBV6-6; D: .; size: .; J: TRBJ2-7; DNA: TGTGCCAGCGGTGGCGGTAGCTCCTACGAGCAGTACTTC; CDR3: CASGGGSSYEQYF
V: TRBV7-9; D: .; size: once; J: TRBJ2-3; DNA: TGTGCCAGCAGCTCGAGGGGGGGAGATACGCAGTATTTT; CDR3: CASSSRGGDTQYF
V: TRBV5-1; D: TRBD1; size: .; J: TRBJ2-1; DNA: TGCGCCAGCAAAGGGGACAGGGGTTTGGATGAGCAGTTCTTC; CDR3: CASKGDRGLDEQFF
V: TRBV19; D: TRBD1; size: .; J: TRBJ2-3; DNA: TGTGCCAGTAACGGACAGGCGACACCTTATACGCAGTATTTT; CDR3: CASNGQATPYTQYF
V: TRBV5-4; D: TRBD2; size: .; J: TRBJ2-3; DNA: TGTGCCAGCAGCTCCCGATGGAGCGGGGGGCCCAGGGAACTCCCAGATACGCAGTATTTT; CDR3: CASSSRWSGGPRELPDTQYF
V: TRBV13; D: .; size: .; J: TRBJ1-5; DNA: TGTGCCAGCAGCTTCCAGGGTCAGCCCCAGCATTTT; CDR3: CASSFQGQPQHF
V: TRBV6-6; D: TRBD1; size: .; J: TRBJ2-7; DNA: TGTGCCAGCATGGGAAAGGGGGCGAATGAGCAGTACTTC; CDR3: CASMGKGANEQYF
V: TRBV6-6; D: .; size: .; J: TRBJ1-3; DNA: TGTGCCAGCAGTCCCTACCCGGGAAACACCATATATTTT; CDR3: CASSPYPGNTIYF
V: TRBV20-1; D: .; size: .; J: TRBJ2-1; DNA: TGCAGTGCTAGTTTTGGGGCGAGCTACAATGAGCAGTTCTTC; CDR3: CSASFGASYNEQFF
V: TRBV21-1; D: .; size: .; J: TRBJ2-2; DNA: TGTGCCAGCAGCAAACTAACGGGACAGGGGGAACCTCTAACGAACACCGGGGAGCTGTTTTTT; CDR3: CASSKLTGQGEPLTNTGELFF
V: TRBV27; D: .; size: .; J: TRBJ1-1; DNA: TGTGCCAGCAGTTCCCCCCTTAACGAGGGTGAAGCTTTCTTT; CDR3: CASSSPLNEGEAFF
V: TRBV7-3; D: .; size: .; J: TRBJ2-1; DNA: TGTGCCAGCAGCTTAAAAACCCGCTGGCAGGGTAATAATGAGCAGTTCTTC; CDR3: CASSLKTRWQGNNEQFF